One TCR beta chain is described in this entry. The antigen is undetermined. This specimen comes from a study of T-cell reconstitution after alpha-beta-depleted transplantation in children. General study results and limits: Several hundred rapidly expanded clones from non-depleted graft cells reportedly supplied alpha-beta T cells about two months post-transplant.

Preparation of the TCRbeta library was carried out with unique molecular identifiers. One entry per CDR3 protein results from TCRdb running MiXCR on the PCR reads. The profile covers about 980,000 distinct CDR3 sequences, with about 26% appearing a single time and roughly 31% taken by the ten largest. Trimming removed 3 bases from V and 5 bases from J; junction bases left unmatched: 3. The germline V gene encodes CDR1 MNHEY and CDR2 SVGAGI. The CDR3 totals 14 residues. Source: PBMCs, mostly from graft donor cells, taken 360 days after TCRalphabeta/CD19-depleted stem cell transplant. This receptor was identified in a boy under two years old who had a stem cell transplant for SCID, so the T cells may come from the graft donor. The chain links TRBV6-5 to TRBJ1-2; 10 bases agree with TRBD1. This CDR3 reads CASSYGQGVYGYTF. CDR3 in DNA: TGTGCCAGCAGTTATGGACAGGGGGTATATGGCTACACCTTC.